The 12 T cell receptor beta chains reported below all come from one sample, sequenced in a study of blood T cell repertoires in COVID-19. The assay was immunoSEQ multiplex PCR, and TCRdb's table has in-frame clones only and misses some. There are about 82,000 clones in the sample; 80% occur only once, and more than 10% lies in the top ten. Sequenced sample: peripheral blood. The receptors were sampled from a woman between 40 and 50 years old with active or convalescent COVID-19.

This clone has just one count. Within the sample, other DNA sequences also encode this same CDR3. The J gene is TRBJ1-5, the V gene TRBV19; 8 bases align to TRBD1. V lost 6 bases and J lost 4; bases outside the gene matches: 5. Germline loops: CDR1 LNHDA, CDR2 SQIVND (reference sequence). The CDR3 consists of 14 residues. Written as DNA, the CDR3 is TGTGCCAGTAGCCAGGGGGCCGGTAATCAGCCCCAGCATTTT. It translates to CASSQGAGNQPQHF.

This clone has a single count. V and J are TRBV9 and TRBJ2-1, with 9 bases lining up with TRBD2. Germline V gene lookup returns CDR1 SGDLS and CDR2 YYNGEE. The CDR3 totals 17 residues. The J segment lost 9 bases and the V segment lost 3 bases, leaving 16 bases of the junction unmatched. CDR3 in amino acids: CASSAQTGGRASSEQFF. In DNA form, the CDR3 reads TGTGCCAGCAGCGCCCAAACGGGCGGGAGGGCGAGTAGTGAGCAGTTCTTC.

This chain links TRBV2 with TRBJ1-2; no reliable D call. Germline values: CDR1 SNHLY, CDR2 FYNNEI. This CDR3 region has 11 residues. The germline V and J ends were trimmed by 4 bases and 8 bases, with 8 bases remaining between them. The CDR3 sequence: CASSVGRGYTF. Written as DNA, the CDR3 is TGTGCCAGCAGTGTCGGCAGGGGCTACACCTTC.

This rearrangement joins TRBV6-4 to TRBJ1-2, with D uncertain. V gave up 3 bases and J gave up 3 bases, with 8 bases separating them. The CDR3 runs to 13 residues. In germline, CDR1 is MRHNA, CDR2 SNTAGT. CDR3: CASSERGYYGYTF. The CDR3 nucleotides read TGTGCCAGCAGTGAGCGAGGGTACTATGGCTACACCTTC.

The rearrangement uses TRBV28 and TRBJ1-2; 7 bases line up with TRBD1. The CDR3 is made up of 14 amino acids. CDR1 MDHEN and CDR2 SYDVKM come from the germline V gene. After removal of 6 bases from V and 7 bases from J, the junction contained 11 bases not matched to a gene. CDR3: CASSFRGLRVGYTF. In DNA, the CDR3 is TGTGCCAGCAGCTTCAGGGGGTTACGGGTTGGCTACACCTTC.

The chain recombines TRBV29-1 with TRBJ2-6; weak D call: TRBD1 (7 bases). This CDR3 region has 17 residues. V dropped 4 bases and J dropped 0 bases, with 16 bases sitting between them. Germline V CDR1 and CDR2: SQVTM, ANQGSEA. The CDR3 is CSVVSGRGFSGANVLTF. The CDR3 region has the DNA TGCAGCGTTGTTAGCGGCAGGGGGTTCTCTGGGGCCAACGTCCTGACTTTC.

This chain connects TRBV19 to TRBJ2-5; the match to TRBD2 covers 10 bases. The CDR3 has 13 amino acids. Germline CDR1 reads LNHDA; CDR2 reads SQIVND (reference sequence). The V segment lost 6 bases and the J segment 5 bases; nucleotides outside the gene matches: 3. In DNA form, the CDR3 reads TGTGCCAGTAGCAGCGGGGGGGTGGAGACCCAGTACTTC. The encoded protein is CASSSGGVETQYF.

The gene calls are TRBV27 and TRBJ2-3, with 10 positions matching TRBD2. Germline V lookup: CDR1 MNHEY, CDR2 SMNVEV (reference sequence). Trimming removed 5 bases from V and 0 bases from J; junction bases left unmatched: 5. This CDR3 has 16 residues. The CDR3 protein is CASSGLTSGSTDTQYF. CDR3 nucleotide sequence: TGTGCCAGCAGTGGACTGACTAGCGGGAGCACAGATACGCAGTATTTT.

CDR3 in DNA: TGTGCCAGCAGCAGAGCGGGAGAGTCCCCTTACAATGAGCAGTTCTTC. Translation gives CASSRAGESPYNEQFF. This chain joins TRBV7-9 and TRBJ2-1; 8 positions match TRBD2. J gave up 4 bases and V 5 bases, and 10 bases lay outside the gene matches. This CDR3 is built from 16 residues. Germline CDR1 and CDR2: SEHNR and FQNEAQ (reference sequence).

The V call is TRBV19, the J call TRBJ1-2; 11 bases match TRBD1. CDR1 and CDR2 from the germline V gene are LNHDA and SQIVND (reference sequence). Trimming removed 5 bases from V and 7 bases from J; junction bases left unmatched: 9. The CDR3 runs to 15 residues. CDR3 DNA: TGTGCCAGTAGTTCGGACAGGGGGCGCGGCTCTGGCTACACCTTC. This codes for CASSSDRGRGSGYTF.

This clone has more than one count but fewer than ten. The chain has TRBV29-1 and TRBJ2-5, with 7 bases identical to TRBD1. Per germline, CDR1 SQVTM and CDR2 ANQGSEA. There are 17 residues in the CDR3. Losses at the gene ends were 2 bases for V and 5 bases for J; bases not matched to a gene: 17. The DNA for the CDR3 is TGCAGCGTTGAACGGCACAGGGGAAAGGGGGATCGGGAGACCCAGTACTTC. It translates to CSVERHRGKGDRETQYF.

V is TRBV4-2 and J is TRBJ1-3; D is ambiguous. Germline V gives CDR1 LGHNA, CDR2 YNFKEQ. Trimming stripped 0 bases from V and 0 bases from J, with 3 bases between. This CDR3 has 14 residues. Here the CDR3 reads CASSQDSSGNTIYF. CDR3 in DNA: TGTGCCAGCAGCCAAGATAGCTCTGGAAACACCATATATTTT.